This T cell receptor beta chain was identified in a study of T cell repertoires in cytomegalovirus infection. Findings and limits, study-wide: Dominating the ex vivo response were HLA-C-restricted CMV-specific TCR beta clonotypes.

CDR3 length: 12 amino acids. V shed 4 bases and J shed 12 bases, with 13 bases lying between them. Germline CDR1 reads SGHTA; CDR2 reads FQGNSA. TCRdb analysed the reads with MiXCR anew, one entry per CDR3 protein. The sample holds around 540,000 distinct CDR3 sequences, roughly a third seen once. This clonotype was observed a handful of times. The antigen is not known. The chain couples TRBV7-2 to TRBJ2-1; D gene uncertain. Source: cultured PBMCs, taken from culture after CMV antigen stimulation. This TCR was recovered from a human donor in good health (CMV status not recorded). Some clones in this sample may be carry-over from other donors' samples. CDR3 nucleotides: TGTGCCAGCAGCTCTATCACGAACAGGCAGTTCTTC. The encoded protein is CASSSITNRQFF.